This TCR beta chain originates from a study of identical twins (dated by TCRdb to the mid-2010s). Some background on the complete study: The study deep-sequenced TCR alpha and beta repertoires from monozygotic twins, unrelated adults of various ages and cord blood to test whether fetal clonotypes persist. To rule out contamination, replicate twin experiments were performed at different times with different library preparation protocols. Broad study findings and their caveats: Because the same donors could not be followed over many years, conclusions were based on cross-sectional statistical analysis. In beta out-of-frame sequences, excess twin sharing was weaker, because having fewer shared sequences lowered the signal-to-noise ratio. Fewer insertions were carried by abundant cord blood beta clonotypes; a weaker similar trend was observed in young adult naive repertoires, while no such trend was observed in memory repertoires. Invariant T cells such as MAIT and iNKT could partly confound zero-insertion analyses, although diverse VJ usage argued against such confounding for most clonotypes. Recombination models systematically underestimated out-of-frame TCR alpha sharing in monozygotic twins but agreed with sharing between unrelated individuals. Compared with coincidental sharing between unrelated individuals, an excess of low generation-probability sequences was observed among out-of-frame TCR alpha sequences shared between twins.

As encoded in the germline V gene, CDR1 is SGHRS while CDR2 is YFSETQ. Taken from cysteine to phenylalanine, the CDR3 has 14 residues. Only CDR3 DNA remains: 42 bases, in frame from the first base. V ends up 2 bases short and J 7 bases short, with an unmatched junction base count of 5. This clonotype was detected many times. No cognate antigen has been identified for it. No clone much larger than this one lies a single base away; base qualities are absent. Only healthy Caucasian donors were included. Miltenyi CD45RO+ enrichment and human naive T-cell isolation kits were used to isolate memory (CD45RO+) and naive T cells from PBMC. Libraries were constructed by 5' RACE. Sequencing was carried out with an Illumina HiSeq 2000. A universal primer binding site was introduced by template switching, and a unique molecular identifier was present in the final cDNA, enabling accurate counting of TCR cDNA molecules. Specific primers in the conserved constant-segment region were used to synthesize first-strand cDNA for the TCR alpha and beta chains. Each cDNA library was double barcoded, with a SMART-Mk sample barcode plus Illumina barcodes, to control for contamination. TruSeq adapter sequences and Illumina sample barcodes were added in two successive PCR steps. The Illumina HiSeq platform was used with custom primers to sequence TCR alpha and beta cDNA libraries. On the study's bioinformatics: Unique molecular identifiers were extracted from raw reads with MiGEC, and CDR3 positions were determined with MiXCR. Recombination models were inferred per individual with the repgenHMM and IGoR tools using an EM algorithm. Shared clonotype analysis was performed with the tcR package in R, normalizing sharing by the product of cloneset sizes. Out-of-frame nonproductive sequences were analyzed to study raw recombination free of thymic and clonal selection effects. Clones were called with MiXCR by TCRdb after fastp trimmed the public reads at Q25, and only in-frame beta chains were retained. Rows are unified per CDR3 protein, each entry keeping the most common DNA and genes. TCRdb assigned the V and J calls; the authors' analysis was not used. A total of more than 200,000 distinct CDR3 sequences appear in this sample, roughly a tenth of them only once. Together, the top ten hold over 4.5% of the sample.

The sample was memory (CD45RO+) T cells sorted from blood. The sample's cell subset or site, from its label and the paper: CD45RO+ enriched T cells. The TCR comes from a woman in her late teens or twenties in good health. The receptor chain draws on TRBV5-1 and TRBJ2-2; the junction holds 7 bases that match TRBD2. The CDR3 region has the sequence CASSLRLADGELFF. The DNA sequence follows: TGCGCCAGCAGCTTAAGACTAGCTGACGGGGAGCTGTTTTTT. Joined to the reference TRBV5-1 and TRBJ2-2 proteins, this CDR3 gives the full variable domain: KAGVTQTPRYLIKTRGQQVTLSCSPISGHRSVSWYQQTPGQGLQFLFEYFSETQRNKGNFPGRFSGRQFSNSRSEMNVSTLELGDSALYLCASSLRLADGELFFGEGSRLTVL.